This T cell receptor (beta chain) was captured in a study of identical twins (dated by TCRdb to the mid-2010s). Background on the whole study: TCR alpha and beta repertoires from monozygotic twins, unrelated adults of various ages and cord blood were deep-sequenced to test whether fetal clonotypes persist. To rule out contamination, the twin experiments were replicated at different times with different library preparation protocols. Here is what the overall study found, with its caveats: The excess sharing between twins in beta out-of-frame sequences was weaker because fewer shared sequences reduced the signal-to-noise ratio. Compared with coincidental sharing between unrelated individuals, an excess of low generation-probability sequences was observed among out-of-frame TCR alpha sequences shared between twins. Abundant cord blood beta clonotypes carried fewer insertions; young adult naive repertoires showed a weaker similar trend, while memory repertoires showed none. Out-of-frame TCR alpha sharing in monozygotic twins was systematically underestimated by recombination models, whereas sharing between unrelated individuals was in agreement with the recombination models. Invariant T cells such as MAIT and iNKT could partly confound zero-insertion analyses, although diverse VJ usage argued against such confounding for most clonotypes. Because the same donors could not be followed over many years, the conclusions depended on cross-sectional statistical analysis.

All donors were healthy Caucasians. The twin cohort consisted of three pairs of female monozygotic twins, all aged 18 to 29 years. CD4+ and CD8+ T cell populations were isolated with positive isolation kits from Invitrogen. In this sample, this clonotype turned up a few times. Its antigen has not been determined. It has no much larger one-base neighbor in the sample; base qualities were not kept. The method behind the library was 5' RACE. The run used an Illumina HiSeq 2000. A universal primer binding site was added through template switching, and the final cDNA carried a unique molecular identifier so that TCR cDNA molecules could be counted accurately. Specific primers in the conserved constant-segment region were used to synthesize first-strand cDNA for TCR alpha and beta chains. To control for contamination, every cDNA library carried two barcodes: a SMART-Mk sample barcode plus Illumina barcodes. TruSeq adapter sequences along with Illumina sample barcodes were introduced in two successive PCR steps. The Illumina HiSeq platform was used with custom primers to sequence TCR alpha and beta cDNA libraries. As for how the authors treated the data: MiGEC processed the raw reads to extract unique molecular identifiers, while MiXCR was used to determine the CDR3 positions. Recombination models were inferred per individual with the repgenHMM and IGoR tools using an EM algorithm. The analysis of shared clonotypes was done with the tcR package in R, with sharing normalized by the product of cloneset sizes. Out-of-frame nonproductive sequences were analyzed to study raw recombination free of thymic and clonal selection effects. TCRdb's own reprocessing of the public reads used fastp at Q25 and MiXCR and kept productive beta chains. Every CDR3 protein is listed once, alongside the most common genes and DNA of its rows. The V and J calls, along with clone size, are taken from TCRdb and not from the paper's own processing. This sample gives roughly 540,000 distinct CDR3 sequences in total; around 20% of them show up just once. The ten largest clones take up about 0.91% of the sample.

The CDR3 sequence holds 15 residues, the cysteine and phenylalanine included. Only the CDR3 DNA stays, 45 bases, in frame from base 1. V has 6 bases trimmed and J has 4 bases trimmed; junction bases matching no gene number 7. Per the germline V gene, MDHEN is the CDR1 and SYDVKM is the CDR2. The same sample was also used in a study of T cells expressing NK-cell markers. As that second study puts it: Three sorted T-cell subsets (CD3+CD56+NKG2C+, CD3+CD56+NKG2C- and CD3+CD56-NKG2C+) from 7 to 9 donors had their TCR beta-chain repertoires profiled. Among the eight sequenced donors, seven were HCMV-seropositive and one was HCMV-seronegative. To restrict sorting to alphabetaTCR-expressing T cells, an anti-gammadeltaTCR antibody was added in several experiments. In roughly 6 donors, the dominant CD3+CD56+NKG2C+ clonotypes were found to rank among the top 10 CD8+ clonotypes and to make up about 1.0-7.0% of CD8+ T cells. Those dominant clonotypes were again the most abundant among CD3+CD56-NKG2C+ cells in four donors, at roughly 25-60.1%. Whether the expanded NKG2C-expressing T cell clones were specific for HCMV antigens was left unclear. The study sequenced eight donors, all healthy volunteers chosen at random: three men and five women. HCMV serostatus was determined by detecting HCMV-specific IgG in serum with a commercial ELISA kit. MIGEC handled demultiplexing of the reads and grouping by UMI, while MiTCR was used to assemble and quantify clonotypes. Only TCR cDNA sequences supported by at least two reads were kept to exclude erroneous sequences. The tcR package was used for downstream repertoire analysis, with clonotypes matched between fractions based on CDR3 nucleotide sequence plus V segment. VDJmatch was used to annotate antigen specificity against VDJdb, with one amino acid substitution allowed in CDR3.

The sequence derives from a woman under 30 in good health. Sequences were obtained from CD4+ T cells sorted from blood. Here the chain combines TRBV28 and TRBJ2-1; 9 of the junction bases match TRBD2. Here is the DNA: TGTGCCAGCAGGTCCGGGGCGGGAGGGTACAATGAGCAGTTCTTC. Its translation is CASRSGAGGYNEQFF.